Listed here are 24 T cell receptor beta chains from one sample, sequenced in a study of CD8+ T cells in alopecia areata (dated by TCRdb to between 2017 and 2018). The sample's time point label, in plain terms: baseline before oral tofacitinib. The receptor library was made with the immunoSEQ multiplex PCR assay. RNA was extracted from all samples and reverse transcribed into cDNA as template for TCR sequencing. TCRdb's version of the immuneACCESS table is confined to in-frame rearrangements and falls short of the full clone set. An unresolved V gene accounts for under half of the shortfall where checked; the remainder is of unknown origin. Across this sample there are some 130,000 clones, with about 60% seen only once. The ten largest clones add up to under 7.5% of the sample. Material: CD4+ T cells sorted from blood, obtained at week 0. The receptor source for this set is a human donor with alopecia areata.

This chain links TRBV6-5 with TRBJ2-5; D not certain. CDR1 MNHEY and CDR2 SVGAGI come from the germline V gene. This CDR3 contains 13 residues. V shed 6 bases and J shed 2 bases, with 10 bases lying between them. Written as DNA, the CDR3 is TGTGCCAGCAGGGAAGCCGGTCAAGAGACCCAGTACTTC. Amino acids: CASREAGQETQYF.

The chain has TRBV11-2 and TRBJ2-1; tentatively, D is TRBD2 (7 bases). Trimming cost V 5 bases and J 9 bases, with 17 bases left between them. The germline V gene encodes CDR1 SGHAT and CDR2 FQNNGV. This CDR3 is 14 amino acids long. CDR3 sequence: CASSLPKGGREQFF. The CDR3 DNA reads TGTGCCAGCAGCCTACCAAAGGGGGGGCGTGAGCAGTTCTTC.

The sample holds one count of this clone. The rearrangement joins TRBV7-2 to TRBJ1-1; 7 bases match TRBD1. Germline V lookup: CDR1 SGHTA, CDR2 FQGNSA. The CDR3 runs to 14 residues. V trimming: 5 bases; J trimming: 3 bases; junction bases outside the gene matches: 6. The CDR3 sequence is CASSPRGADTEAFF. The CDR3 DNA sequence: TGTGCCAGCAGCCCCAGGGGGGCGGACACTGAAGCTTTCTTT.

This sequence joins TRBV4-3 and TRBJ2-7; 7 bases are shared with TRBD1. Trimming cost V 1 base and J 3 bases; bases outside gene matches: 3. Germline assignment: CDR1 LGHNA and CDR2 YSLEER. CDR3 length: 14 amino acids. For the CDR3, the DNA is TGCGCCAGCAGCCAAGCCGGGACAGTCTACGAGCAGTACTTC. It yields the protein CASSQAGTVYEQYF.

The DNA of the CDR3 is TGTGCCAGCTCACCAAGGGGGCCGAAAGATACGCAGTATTTT. Its translation is CASSPRGPKDTQYF. The chain combines TRBV18 with TRBJ2-3; 7 bases are a match to TRBD1. V lost 2 bases to trimming and J lost 5 bases; unmatched junction nucleotides: 4. This CDR3 region has 14 residues. Germline V gives CDR1 KGHSH, CDR2 LQKENI. The full variable domain, in which reference TRBV18 and TRBJ2-3 provide the parts outside the CDR3, is NAGVMQNPRHLVRRRGQEARLRCSPMKGHSHVYWYRQLPEEGLKFMVYLQKENIIDESGMPKERFSAEFPKEGPSILRIQQVVRGDSAAYFCASSPRGPKDTQYFGPGTRLTVL.

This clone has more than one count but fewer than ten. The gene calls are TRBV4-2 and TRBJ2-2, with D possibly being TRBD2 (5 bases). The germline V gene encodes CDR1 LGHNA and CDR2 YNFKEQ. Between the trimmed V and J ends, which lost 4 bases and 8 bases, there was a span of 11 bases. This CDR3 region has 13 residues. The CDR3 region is CASSPSSPGELFF. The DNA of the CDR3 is TGTGCCAGCAGCCCGTCTAGCCCGGGGGAGCTGTTTTTT.

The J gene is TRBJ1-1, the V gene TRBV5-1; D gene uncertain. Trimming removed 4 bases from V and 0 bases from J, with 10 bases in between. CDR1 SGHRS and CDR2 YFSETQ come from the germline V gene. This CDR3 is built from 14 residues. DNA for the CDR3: TGCGCCAGCAGCCTCAACGTCCTGAACACTGAAGCTTTCTTT. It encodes CASSLNVLNTEAFF.

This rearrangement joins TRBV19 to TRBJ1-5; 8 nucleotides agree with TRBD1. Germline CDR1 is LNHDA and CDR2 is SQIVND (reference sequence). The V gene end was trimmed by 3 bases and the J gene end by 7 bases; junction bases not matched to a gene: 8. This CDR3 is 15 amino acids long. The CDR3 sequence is CASSMGQEGGQPQHF. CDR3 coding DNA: TGTGCCAGTAGTATGGGACAGGAGGGCGGGCAGCCCCAGCATTTT.

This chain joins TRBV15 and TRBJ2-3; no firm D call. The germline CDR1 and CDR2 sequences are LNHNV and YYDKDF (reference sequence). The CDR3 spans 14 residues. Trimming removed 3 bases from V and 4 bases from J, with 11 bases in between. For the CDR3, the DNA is TGTGCCACCAGCAGGGATCTAGGCCCAGATACGCAGTATTTT. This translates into CATSRDLGPDTQYF.

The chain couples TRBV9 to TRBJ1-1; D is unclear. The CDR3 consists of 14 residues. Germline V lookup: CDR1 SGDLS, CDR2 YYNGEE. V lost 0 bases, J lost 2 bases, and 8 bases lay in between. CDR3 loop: CASSVEAANTEAFF. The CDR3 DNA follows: TGTGCCAGCAGCGTAGAGGCGGCTAACACTGAAGCTTTCTTT. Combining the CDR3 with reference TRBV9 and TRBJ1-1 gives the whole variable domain DSGVTQTPKHLITATGQRVTLRCSPRSGDLSVYWYQQSLDQGLQFLIQYYNGEERAKGNILERFSAQQFPDLHSELNLSSLELGDSALYFCASSVEAANTEAFFGQGTRLTVV.

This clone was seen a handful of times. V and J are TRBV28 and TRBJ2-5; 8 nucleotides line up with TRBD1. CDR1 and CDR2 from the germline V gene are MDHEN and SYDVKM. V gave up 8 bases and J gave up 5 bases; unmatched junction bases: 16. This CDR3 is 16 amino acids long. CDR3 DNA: TGTGCCAGCCGGACACCGGGTCAGGGGGCTGGGGAGACCCAGTACTTC. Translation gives CASRTPGQGAGETQYF.

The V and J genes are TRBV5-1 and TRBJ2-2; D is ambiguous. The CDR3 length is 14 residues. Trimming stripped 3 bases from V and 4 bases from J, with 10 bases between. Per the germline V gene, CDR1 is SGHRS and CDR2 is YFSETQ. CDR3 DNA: TGCGCCAGCAGCTCTACAACCACCACCGGGGAGCTGTTTTTT. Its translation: CASSSTTTTGELFF. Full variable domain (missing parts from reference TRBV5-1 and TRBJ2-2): KAGVTQTPRYLIKTRGQQVTLSCSPISGHRSVSWYQQTPGQGLQFLFEYFSETQRNKGNFPGRFSGRQFSNSRSEMNVSTLELGDSALYLCASSSTTTTGELFFGEGSRLTVL.

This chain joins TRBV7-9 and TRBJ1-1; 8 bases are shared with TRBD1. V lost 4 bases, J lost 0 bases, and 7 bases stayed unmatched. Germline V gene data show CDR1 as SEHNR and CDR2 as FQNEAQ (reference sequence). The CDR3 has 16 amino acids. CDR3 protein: CASSSGDRLMNTEAFF. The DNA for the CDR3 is TGTGCCAGCAGCTCCGGGGACAGGCTTATGAACACTGAAGCTTTCTTT.

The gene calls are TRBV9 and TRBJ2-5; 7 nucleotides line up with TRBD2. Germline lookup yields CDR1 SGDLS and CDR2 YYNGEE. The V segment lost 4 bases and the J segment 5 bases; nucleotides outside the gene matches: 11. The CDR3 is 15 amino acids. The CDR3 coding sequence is TGTGCCAGCAGCTTTGGGACTACTCCCTTGGAGACCCAGTACTTC. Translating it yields CASSFGTTPLETQYF.

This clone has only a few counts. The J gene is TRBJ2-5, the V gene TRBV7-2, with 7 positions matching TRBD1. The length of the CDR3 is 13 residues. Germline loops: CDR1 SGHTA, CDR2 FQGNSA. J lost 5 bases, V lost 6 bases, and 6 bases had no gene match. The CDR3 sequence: CASSRGQAETQYF. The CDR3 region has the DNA TGTGCCAGCAGTCGCGGACAGGCGGAGACCCAGTACTTC.

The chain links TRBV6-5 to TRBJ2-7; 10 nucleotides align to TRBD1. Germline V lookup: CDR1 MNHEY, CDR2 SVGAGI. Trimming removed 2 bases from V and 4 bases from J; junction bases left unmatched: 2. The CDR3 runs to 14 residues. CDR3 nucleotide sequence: TGTGCCAGCAGTTACAGACAGGGGGCTTACGAGCAGTACTTC. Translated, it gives CASSYRQGAYEQYF.

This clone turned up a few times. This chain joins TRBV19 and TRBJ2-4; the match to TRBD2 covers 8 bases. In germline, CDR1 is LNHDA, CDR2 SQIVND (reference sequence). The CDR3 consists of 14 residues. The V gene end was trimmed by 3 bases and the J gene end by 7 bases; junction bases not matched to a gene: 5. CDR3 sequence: CASSMGTSGNIQYF. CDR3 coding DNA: TGTGCCAGTAGTATGGGGACTAGTGGGAACATTCAGTACTTC. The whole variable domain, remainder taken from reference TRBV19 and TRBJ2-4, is DGGITQSPKYLFRKEGQNVTLSCEQNLNHDAMYWYRQDPGQGLRLIYYSQIVNDFQKGDIAEGYSVSREKKESFPLTVTSAQKNPTAFYLCASSMGTSGNIQYFGAGTRLSVL.

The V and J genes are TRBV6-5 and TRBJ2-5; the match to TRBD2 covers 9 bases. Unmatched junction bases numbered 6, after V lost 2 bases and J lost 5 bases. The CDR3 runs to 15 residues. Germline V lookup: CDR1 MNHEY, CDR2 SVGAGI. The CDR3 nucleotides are TGTGCCAGCAGTTACCATAGCGGGGGCTCGGAGACCCAGTACTTC. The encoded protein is CASSYHSGGSETQYF.

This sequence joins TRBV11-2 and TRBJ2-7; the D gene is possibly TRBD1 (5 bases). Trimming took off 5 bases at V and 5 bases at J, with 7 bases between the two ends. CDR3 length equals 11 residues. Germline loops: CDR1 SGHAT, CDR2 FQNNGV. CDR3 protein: CASSEQDEQYF. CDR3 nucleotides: TGTGCCAGCAGCGAACAGGACGAGCAGTACTTC.

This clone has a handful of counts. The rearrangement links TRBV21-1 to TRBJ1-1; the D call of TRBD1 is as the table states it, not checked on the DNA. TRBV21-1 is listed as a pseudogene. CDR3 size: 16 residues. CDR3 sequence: CASSLSQGQGHTEAFF. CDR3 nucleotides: TGTGCCAGCAGCTTAAGCCAAGGACAGGGGCACACTGAAGCTTTCTTT.

Here the CDR3 reads CASRDDSTYEQYF. The CDR3, as DNA: TGTGCCAGCAGGGATGACAGTACCTACGAGCAGTACTTC. The V and J genes are TRBV25-1 and TRBJ2-7; a possible D gene is TRBD1 (5 bases). Germline values: CDR1 MGHDK, CDR2 SYGVNS. V was trimmed by 6 bases and J by 2 bases, leaving 11 bases between them. This CDR3 spans 13 amino acids.

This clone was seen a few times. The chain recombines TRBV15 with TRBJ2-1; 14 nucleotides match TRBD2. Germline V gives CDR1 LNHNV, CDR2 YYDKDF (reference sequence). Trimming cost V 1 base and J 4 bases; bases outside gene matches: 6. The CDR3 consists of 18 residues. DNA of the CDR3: TGTGCCACCAGCAGAGGAAGGACTAGCGGGGGGTCTTACAATGAGCAGTTCTTC. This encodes CATSRGRTSGGSYNEQFF.

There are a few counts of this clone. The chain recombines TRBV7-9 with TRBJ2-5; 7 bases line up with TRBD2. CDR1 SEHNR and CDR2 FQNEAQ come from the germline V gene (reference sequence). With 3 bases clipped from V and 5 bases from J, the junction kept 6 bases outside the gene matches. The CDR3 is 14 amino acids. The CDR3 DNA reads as TGTGCCAGCAGCTTTCATGCGGGAGAGGAGACCCAGTACTTC. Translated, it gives CASSFHAGEETQYF.

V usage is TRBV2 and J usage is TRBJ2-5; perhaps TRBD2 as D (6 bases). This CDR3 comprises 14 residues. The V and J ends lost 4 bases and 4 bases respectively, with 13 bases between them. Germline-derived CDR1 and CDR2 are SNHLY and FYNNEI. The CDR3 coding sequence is TGTGCCAGCAGTGTAGGGCCAGCGGGAGAGACCCAGTACTTC. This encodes CASSVGPAGETQYF.